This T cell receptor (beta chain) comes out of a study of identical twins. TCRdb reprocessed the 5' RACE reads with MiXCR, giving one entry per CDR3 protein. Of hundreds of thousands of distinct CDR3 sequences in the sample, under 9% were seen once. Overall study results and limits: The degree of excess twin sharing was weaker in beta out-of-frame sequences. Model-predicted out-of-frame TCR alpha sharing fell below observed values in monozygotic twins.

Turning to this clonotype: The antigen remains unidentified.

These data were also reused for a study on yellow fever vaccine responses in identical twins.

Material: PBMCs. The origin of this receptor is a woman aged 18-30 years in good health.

For the CDR3, the DNA is TGTGCCAGCACCTCAACGGGGGAGATCGGGTACGAGCAGTACTTC. It encodes CASTSTGEIGYEQYF. The chain combines TRBV6-2 or TRBV6-3 with TRBJ2-7, with a weak D call TRBD2 (6 bases). From germline, CDR1 is MNHEY and CDR2 SVGEGT. With 7 bases removed from V and 4 bases from J, the gap between germline ends came to 20 bases. The CDR3 length is 15 residues.